This TCR beta chain is drawn from a study of CD8 T cells in Susac syndrome. V was trimmed by 2 bases and J by 0 bases, leaving 9 bases between them. CDR3 size: 15 residues. The germline CDR1 and CDR2 sequences are WSHSY and SAAADI. When the RNA was reverse transcribed, random hexamers were used with an input of roughly 0.45 to 1 ug. TCRdb used MiXCR to reprocess the immunoSEQ multiplex PCR reads, holding one entry per CDR3 protein. The data hold tens of thousands of distinct CDR3 sequences, with 96% observed a single time. The receptor was isolated from a human donor with Susac syndrome. V and J are TRBV10-2 and TRBJ2-3; D possibly corresponds to TRBD1 (6 bases). The material sequenced was CD8+ T cells from PBMCs. CDR3 in amino acids: CASSEDRTSTDTQYF. DNA of the CDR3: TGCGCCAGCAGTGAGGACAGGACTAGCACAGATACGCAGTATTTT.